This T cell receptor beta chain was identified in a study of OX40 agonist ivuxolimab in advanced cancers. The wider study: Past anti-PD-1, anti-PD-L1 or anti-CTLA-4 therapy was accepted, and 30% to 45% had received some. Partial responses were achieved by three patients: one hepatocellular carcinoma, two cutaneous melanoma. Study findings and constraints: CD4+ T cells averaged fewer expanded clones than CD8+ T cells.

TCRdb's table, derived via immunoSEQ multiplex PCR, lists solely in-frame clones and lacks some. Here the sample spans some 21,000 clones, 83% being singletons. Concerning this clone: Antigen unknown.

Germline V gives CDR1 SQVTM, CDR2 ANQGSEA. J lost 0 bases, V lost 7 bases, and 8 bases had no gene match. CDR3 length: 16 residues. The rearrangement uses TRBV29-1 and TRBJ2-2; 10 bases match TRBD2. This sample comprised CD4+ or CD8+ T cells sorted from blood, obtained in a trial of the OX40 agonist ivuxolimab. This TCR was recovered from an adult with an advanced solid tumor such as melanoma, head and neck, liver or kidney cancer. CDR3 protein: CSAIKRGGANTGELFF. The CDR3 DNA sequence: TGCAGCGCTATCAAGCGGGGGGGCGCGAACACCGGGGAGCTGTTTTTT.